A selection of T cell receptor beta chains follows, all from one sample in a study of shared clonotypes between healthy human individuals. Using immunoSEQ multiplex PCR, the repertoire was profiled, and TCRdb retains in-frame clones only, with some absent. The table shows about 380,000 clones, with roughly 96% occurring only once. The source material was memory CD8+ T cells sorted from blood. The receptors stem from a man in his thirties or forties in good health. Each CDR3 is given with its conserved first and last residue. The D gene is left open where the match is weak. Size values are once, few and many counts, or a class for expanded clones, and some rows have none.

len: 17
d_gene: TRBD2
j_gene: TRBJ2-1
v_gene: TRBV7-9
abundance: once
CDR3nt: TGTGCCAGCAGCTTAGGTGAGGGGCGGGAGAGCTTGGATGAGCAGTTCTTC
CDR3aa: CASSLGEGRESLDEQFF

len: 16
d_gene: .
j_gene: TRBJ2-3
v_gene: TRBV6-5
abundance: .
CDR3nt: TGTGCCAGCAGTTACGAGCTGTCGGACAGCACAGATACGCAGTATTTT
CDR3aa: CASSYELSDSTDTQYF

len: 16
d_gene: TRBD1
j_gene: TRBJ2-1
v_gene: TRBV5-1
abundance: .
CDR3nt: TGCGCCAGCAGCTTGGCCAGAGGACAGGGGAACAATGAGCAGTTCTTC
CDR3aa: CASSLARGQGNNEQFF

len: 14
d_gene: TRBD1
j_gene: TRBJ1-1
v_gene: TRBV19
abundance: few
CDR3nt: TGTGCCAGTAGTGGACACAGGGGGGGCACTGAAGCTTTCTTT
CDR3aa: CASSGHRGGTEAFF

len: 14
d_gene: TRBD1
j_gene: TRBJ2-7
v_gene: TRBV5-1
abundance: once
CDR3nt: TGCGCCAGCAGCTTGGGGGACAGGGAGAAAGAGCAGTACTTC
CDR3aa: CASSLGDREKEQYF

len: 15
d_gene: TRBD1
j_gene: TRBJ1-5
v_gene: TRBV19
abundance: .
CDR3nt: TGTGCCAGTACCCCGGACAGGGCGAACAATCAGCCCCAGCATTTT
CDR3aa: CASTPDRANNQPQHF

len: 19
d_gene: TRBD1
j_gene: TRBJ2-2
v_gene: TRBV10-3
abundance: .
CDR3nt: TGTGCCATCAGTGAGATAGTTCTAGAGGGACAGGGGTTCACCGGGGAGCTGTTTTTT
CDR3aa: CAISEIVLEGQGFTGELFF

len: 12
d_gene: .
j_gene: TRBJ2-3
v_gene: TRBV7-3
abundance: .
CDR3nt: TGTGCCAGCAGCTTCGGAGGGGATACGCAGTATTTT
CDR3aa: CASSFGGDTQYF

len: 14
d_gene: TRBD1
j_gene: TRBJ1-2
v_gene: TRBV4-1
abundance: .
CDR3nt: TGCGCCAGCAGCCGGCGTACAGGGGATCGGGGCTACACCTTC
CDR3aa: CASSRRTGDRGYTF

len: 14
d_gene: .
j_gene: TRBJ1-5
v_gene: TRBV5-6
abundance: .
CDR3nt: TGTGCCAGCAGCCTCAGCGTTTCCAATCAGCCCCAGCATTTT
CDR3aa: CASSLSVSNQPQHF

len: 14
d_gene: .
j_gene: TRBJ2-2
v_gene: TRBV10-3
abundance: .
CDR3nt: TGTGCCATCAGTGACCCCTCCCGCGCCGGGGAGCTGTTTTTT
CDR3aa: CAISDPSRAGELFF

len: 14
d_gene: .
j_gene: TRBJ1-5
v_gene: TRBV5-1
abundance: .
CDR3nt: TGCGCCAGCAGCTTGGAAGGGGGGGATCAGCCCCAGCATTTT
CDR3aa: CASSLEGGDQPQHF

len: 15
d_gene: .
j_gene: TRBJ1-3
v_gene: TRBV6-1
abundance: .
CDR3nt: TGTGCCAGCAGTGAAATTGGTACAGTAAGAAACACCATATATTTT
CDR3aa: CASSEIGTVRNTIYF

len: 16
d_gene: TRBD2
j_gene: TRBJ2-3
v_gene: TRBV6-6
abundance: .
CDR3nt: TGTGCCAGCAGTTACAGCGGGAGGGCCCTATCAGATACGCAGTATTTT
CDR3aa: CASSYSGRALSDTQYF

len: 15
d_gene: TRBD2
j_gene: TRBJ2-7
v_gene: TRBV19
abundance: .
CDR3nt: TGTGCCAGTAGTACTACTAGCGGGAGTAGATACGAGCAGTACTTC
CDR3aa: CASSTTSGSRYEQYF

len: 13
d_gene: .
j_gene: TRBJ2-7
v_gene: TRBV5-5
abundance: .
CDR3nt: TGTGCCAGCAGCCCGGACGGGGCCTACGAGCAGTACTTC
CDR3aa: CASSPDGAYEQYF

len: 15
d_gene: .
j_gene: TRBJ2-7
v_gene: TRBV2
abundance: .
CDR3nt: TGTGCCAGCAGTTTCGACTCCCTTAGCTCCTACGAGCAGTACTTC
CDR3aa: CASSFDSLSSYEQYF

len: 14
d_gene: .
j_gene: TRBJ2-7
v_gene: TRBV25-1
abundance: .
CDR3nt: TGTGCCAGCAGTGAGGAGGGGTTCTCCTACGAGCAGTACTTC
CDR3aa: CASSEEGFSYEQYF

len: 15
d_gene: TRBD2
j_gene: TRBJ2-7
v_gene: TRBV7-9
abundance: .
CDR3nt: TGTGCCAGCAGCTTGGGGGAGAGCGGGAGCGACGAGCAGTACTTC
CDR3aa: CASSLGESGSDEQYF

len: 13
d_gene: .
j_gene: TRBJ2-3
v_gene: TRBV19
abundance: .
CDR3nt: TGTGCCAGTAGTAGGGACAACACAGATACGCAGTATTTT
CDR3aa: CASSRDNTDTQYF

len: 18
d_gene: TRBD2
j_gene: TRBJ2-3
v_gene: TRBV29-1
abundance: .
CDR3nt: TGCAGCGTCCGAGTCCTTACTAAGACTAGCGGGAGAGGGGATACGCAGTATTTT
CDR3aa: CSVRVLTKTSGRGDTQYF

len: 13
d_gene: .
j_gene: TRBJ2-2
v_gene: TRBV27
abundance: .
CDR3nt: TGTGCCAGCAGTACCGATTCGGCCGGGGAGCTGTTTTTT
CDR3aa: CASSTDSAGELFF

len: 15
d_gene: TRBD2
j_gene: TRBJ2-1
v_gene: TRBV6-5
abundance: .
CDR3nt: TGTGCCAGCAACCTAGCGGGAGGGGTGGACAATGAGCAGTTCTTC
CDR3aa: CASNLAGGVDNEQFF

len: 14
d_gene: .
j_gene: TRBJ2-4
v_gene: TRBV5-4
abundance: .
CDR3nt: TGTGCCAGCCGAATCAGGAAAGCCAAAAACATTCAGTACTTC
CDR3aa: CASRIRKAKNIQYF

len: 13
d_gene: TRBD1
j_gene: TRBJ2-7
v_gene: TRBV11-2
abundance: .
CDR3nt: TGTGCCAGCAGCTTTCGACAGGGGTACGAGCAGTACTTC
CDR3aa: CASSFRQGYEQYF

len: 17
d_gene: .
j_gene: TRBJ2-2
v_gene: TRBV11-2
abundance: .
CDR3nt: TGTGCCACCCAGCGGTCCCCTTTCCTCGCGAACACCGGGGAGCTGTTTTTT
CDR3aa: CATQRSPFLANTGELFF

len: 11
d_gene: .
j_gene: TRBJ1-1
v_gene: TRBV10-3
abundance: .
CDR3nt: TGTGCCATCAGTGGGGGCACTGAAGCTTTCTTT
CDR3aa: CAISGGTEAFF

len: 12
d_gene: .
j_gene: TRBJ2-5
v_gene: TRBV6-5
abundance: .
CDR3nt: TGTGCCAGCAGTCAGGGGTACGAGACCCAGTACTTC
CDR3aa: CASSQGYETQYF

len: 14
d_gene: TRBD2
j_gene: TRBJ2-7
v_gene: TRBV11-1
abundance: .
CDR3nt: TGTGCCAGCAGCTTAGGGACTAGCGCCTACGAGCAGTACTTC
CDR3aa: CASSLGTSAYEQYF